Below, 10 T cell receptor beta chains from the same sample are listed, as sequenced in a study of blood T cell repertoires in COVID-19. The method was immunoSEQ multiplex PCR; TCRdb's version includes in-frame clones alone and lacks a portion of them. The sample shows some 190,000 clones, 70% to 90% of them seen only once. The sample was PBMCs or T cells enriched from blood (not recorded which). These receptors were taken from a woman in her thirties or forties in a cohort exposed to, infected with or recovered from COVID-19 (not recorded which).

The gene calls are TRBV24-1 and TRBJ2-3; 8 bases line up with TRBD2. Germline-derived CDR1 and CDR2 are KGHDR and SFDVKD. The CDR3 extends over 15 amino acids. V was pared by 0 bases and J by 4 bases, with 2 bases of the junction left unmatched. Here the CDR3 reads CATSDLSGGADTQYF. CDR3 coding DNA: TGTGCCACCAGTGATTTGAGCGGGGGTGCAGATACGCAGTATTTT.

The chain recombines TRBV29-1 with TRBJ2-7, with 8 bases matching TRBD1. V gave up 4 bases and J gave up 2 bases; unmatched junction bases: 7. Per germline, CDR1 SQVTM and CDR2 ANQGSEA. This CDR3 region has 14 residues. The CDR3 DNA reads TGCAGCGTTGGGAGACAGGGGAACCCCTACGAGCAGTACTTC. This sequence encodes CSVGRQGNPYEQYF.

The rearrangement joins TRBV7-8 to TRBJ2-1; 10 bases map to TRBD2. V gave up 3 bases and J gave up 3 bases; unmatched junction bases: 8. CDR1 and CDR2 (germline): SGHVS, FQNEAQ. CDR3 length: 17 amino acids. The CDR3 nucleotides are TGTGCCAGCAGCTTGATGAGAAGCGGGAGGGTCTACAATGAGCAGTTCTTC. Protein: CASSLMRSGRVYNEQFF.

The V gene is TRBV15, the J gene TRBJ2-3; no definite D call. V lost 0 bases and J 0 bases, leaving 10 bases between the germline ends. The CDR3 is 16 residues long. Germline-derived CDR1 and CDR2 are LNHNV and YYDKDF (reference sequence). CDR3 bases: TGTGCCACCAGCAGAGATAAGCAGGTTAGCACAGATACGCAGTATTTT. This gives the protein CATSRDKQVSTDTQYF.

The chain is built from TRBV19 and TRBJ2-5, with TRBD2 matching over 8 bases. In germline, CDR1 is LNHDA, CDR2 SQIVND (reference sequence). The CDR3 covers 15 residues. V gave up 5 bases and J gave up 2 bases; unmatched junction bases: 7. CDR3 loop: CASSGVAGPQETQYF. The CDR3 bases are TGTGCCAGTAGTGGGGTAGCGGGGCCTCAAGAGACCCAGTACTTC.

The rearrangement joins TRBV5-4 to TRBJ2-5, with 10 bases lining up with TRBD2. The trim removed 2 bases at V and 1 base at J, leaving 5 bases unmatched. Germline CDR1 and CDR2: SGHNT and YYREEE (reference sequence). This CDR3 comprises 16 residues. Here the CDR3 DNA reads TGTGCCAGCAGCTTTTTACTAGCGGGACCCCAAGAGACCCAGTACTTC. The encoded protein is CASSFLLAGPQETQYF. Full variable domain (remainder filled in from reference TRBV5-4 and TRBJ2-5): ETGVTQSPTHLIKTRGQQVTLRCSSQSGHNTVSWYQQALGQGPQFIFQYYREEENGRGNFPPRFSGLQFPNYSSELNVNALELDDSALYLCASSFLLAGPQETQYFGPGTRLLVL.

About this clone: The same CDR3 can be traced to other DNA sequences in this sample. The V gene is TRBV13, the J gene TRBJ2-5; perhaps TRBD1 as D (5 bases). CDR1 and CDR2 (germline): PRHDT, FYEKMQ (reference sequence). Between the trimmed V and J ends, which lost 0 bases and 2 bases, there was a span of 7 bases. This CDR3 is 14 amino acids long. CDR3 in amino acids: CASSLGAGQETQYF. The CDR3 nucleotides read TGTGCCAGCAGCTTAGGGGCAGGGCAAGAGACCCAGTACTTC.

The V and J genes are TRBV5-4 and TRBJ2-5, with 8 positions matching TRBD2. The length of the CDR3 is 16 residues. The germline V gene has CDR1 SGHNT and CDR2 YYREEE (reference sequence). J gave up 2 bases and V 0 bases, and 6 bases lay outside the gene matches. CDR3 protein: CASSLVPGGHQETQYF. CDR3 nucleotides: TGTGCCAGCAGCTTGGTGCCGGGGGGGCATCAAGAGACCCAGTACTTC.

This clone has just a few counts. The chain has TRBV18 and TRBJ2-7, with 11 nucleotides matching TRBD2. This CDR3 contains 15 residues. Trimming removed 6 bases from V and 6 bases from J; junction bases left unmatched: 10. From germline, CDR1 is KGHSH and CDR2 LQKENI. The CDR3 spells CASSKVLAGDSEQYF. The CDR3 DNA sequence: TGTGCCAGCTCCAAGGTACTAGCGGGGGACTCCGAGCAGTACTTC.

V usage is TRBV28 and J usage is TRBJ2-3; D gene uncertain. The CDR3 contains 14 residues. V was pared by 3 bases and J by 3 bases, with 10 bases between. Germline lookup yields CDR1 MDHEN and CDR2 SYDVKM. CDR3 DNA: TGTGCCAGCAGTTTCCGACCGGGTACAGATACGCAGTATTTT. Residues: CASSFRPGTDTQYF.